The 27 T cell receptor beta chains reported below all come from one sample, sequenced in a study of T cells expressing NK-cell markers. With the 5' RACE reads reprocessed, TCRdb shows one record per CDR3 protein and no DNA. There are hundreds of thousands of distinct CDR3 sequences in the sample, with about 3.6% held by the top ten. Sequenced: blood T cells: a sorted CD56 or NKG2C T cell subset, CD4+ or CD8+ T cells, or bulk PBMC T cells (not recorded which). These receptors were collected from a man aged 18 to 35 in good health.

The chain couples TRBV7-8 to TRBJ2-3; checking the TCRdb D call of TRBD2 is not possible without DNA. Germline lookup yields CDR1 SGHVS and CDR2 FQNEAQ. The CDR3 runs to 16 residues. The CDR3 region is CASSSPKGGITDTQYF.

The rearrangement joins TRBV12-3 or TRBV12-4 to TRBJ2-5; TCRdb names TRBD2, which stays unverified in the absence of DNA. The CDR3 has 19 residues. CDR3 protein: CASSPASTIAGGVGETQYF.

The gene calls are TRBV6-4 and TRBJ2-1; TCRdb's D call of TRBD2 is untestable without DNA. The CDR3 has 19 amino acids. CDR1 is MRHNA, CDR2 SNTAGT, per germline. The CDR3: CASLLPGLAGGRAYNEQFF.

Here the CDR3 reads CSVAGTSGPDSYNEQFF. V is TRBV29-1 and J is TRBJ2-1; TCRdb names TRBD2, which stays unverified in the absence of DNA. The CDR3 length is 17 residues. From germline, CDR1 is SQVTM and CDR2 ANQGSEA.

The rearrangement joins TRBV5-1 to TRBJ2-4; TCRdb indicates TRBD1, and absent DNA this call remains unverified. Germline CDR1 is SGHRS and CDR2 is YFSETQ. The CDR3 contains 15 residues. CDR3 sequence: CASSPPGQGPNIQYF. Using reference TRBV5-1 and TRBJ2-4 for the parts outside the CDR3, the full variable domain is KAGVTQTPRYLIKTRGQQVTLSCSPISGHRSVSWYQQTPGQGLQFLFEYFSETQRNKGNFPGRFSGRQFSNSRSEMNVSTLELGDSALYLCASSPPGQGPNIQYFGAGTRLSVL.

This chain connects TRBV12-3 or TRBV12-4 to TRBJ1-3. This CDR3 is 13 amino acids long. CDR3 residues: CASTVRLVNTIYF.

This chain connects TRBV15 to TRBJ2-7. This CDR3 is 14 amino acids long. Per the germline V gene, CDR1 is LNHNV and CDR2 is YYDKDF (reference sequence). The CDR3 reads CATSIDRTVYEQYF.

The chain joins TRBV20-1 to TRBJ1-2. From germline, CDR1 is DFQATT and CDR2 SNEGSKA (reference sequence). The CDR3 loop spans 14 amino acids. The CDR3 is CSAFHSSTNYGYTF.

CDR3 region: CASRTANNEKLFF. V and J are TRBV27 and TRBJ1-4; TCRdb calls TRBD1, which cannot be checked without DNA. There are 13 residues in the CDR3. Germline-derived CDR1 and CDR2 are MNHEY and SMNVEV (reference sequence).

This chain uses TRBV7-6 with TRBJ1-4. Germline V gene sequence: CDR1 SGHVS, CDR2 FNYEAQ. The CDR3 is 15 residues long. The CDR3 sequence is CASSLSNTRNEKLFF.

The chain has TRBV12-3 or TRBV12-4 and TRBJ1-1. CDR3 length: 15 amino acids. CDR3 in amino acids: CASSSNLQGSTEAFF.

The CDR3 sequence: CSVLEGQPNSPLHF. The V and J genes are TRBV29-1 and TRBJ1-6; with no DNA, the TCRdb D assignment of TRBD1 cannot be verified. The CDR3 is 14 amino acids. CDR1 is SQVTM, CDR2 ANQGSEA, per germline.

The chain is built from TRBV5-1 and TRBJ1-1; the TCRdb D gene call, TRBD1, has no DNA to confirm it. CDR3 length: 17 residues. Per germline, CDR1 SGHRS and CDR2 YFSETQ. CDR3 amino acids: CASSAGQGRIHGTEAFF.

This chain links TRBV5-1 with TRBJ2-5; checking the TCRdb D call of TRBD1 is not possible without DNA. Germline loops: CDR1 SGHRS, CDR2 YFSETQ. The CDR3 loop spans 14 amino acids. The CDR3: CASKTGASQETQYF.

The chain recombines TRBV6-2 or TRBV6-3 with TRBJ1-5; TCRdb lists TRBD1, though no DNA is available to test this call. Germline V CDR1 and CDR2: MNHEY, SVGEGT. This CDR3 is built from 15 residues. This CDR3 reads CASTRGGDGNQPQHF.

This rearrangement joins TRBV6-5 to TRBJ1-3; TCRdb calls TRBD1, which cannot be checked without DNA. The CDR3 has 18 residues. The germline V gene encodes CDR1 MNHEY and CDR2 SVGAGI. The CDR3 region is CASSYLGGGRRAGNTIYF.

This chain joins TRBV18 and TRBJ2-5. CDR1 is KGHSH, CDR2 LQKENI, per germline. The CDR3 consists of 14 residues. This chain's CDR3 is CASSPRSGWETQYF.

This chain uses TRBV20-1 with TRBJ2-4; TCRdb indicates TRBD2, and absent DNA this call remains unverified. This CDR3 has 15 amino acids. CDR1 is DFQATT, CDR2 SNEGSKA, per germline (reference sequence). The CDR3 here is CSADRLALAKNIQYF.

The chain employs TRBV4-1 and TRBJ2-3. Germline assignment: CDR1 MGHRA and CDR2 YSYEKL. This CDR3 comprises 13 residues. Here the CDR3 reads CASSQVRTDTQYF.

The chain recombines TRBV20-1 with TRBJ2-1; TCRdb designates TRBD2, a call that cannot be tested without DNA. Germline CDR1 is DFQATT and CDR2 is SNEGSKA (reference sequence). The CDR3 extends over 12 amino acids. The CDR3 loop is CSAPSGGDEQFF.

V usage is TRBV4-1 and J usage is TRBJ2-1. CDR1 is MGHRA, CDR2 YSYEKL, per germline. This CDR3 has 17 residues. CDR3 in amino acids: CASSQLWTSGRYNEQFF.

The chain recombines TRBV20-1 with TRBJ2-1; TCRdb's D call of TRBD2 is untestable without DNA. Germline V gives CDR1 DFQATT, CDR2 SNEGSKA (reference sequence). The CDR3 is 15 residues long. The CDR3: CSAIASSGYHNEQFF.

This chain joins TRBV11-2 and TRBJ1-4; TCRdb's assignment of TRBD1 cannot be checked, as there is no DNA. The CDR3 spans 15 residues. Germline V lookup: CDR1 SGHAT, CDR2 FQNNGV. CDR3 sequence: CASSPRTGRSEKLFF.

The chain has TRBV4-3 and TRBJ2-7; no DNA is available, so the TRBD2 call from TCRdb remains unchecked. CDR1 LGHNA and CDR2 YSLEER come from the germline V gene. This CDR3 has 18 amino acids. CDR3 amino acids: CASSQDLVQGTSYQEQYF.

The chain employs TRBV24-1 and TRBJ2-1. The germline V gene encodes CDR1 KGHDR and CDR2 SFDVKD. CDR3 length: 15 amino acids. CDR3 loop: CATSDLSSSYNEQFF.

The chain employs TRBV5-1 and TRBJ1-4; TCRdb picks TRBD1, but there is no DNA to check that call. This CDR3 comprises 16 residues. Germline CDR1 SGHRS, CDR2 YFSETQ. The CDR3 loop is CASSFGDRTTNEKLFF.

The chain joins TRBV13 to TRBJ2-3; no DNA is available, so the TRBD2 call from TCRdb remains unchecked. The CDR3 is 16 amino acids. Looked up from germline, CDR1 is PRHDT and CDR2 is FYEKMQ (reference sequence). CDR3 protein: CASSDQREGYTDTQYF. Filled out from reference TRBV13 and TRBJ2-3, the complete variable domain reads AAGVIQSPRHLIKEKRETATLKCYPIPRHDTVYWYQQGPGQDPQFLISFYEKMQSDKGSIPDRFSAQQFSDYHSELNMSSLELGDSALYFCASSDQREGYTDTQYFGPGTRLTVL.